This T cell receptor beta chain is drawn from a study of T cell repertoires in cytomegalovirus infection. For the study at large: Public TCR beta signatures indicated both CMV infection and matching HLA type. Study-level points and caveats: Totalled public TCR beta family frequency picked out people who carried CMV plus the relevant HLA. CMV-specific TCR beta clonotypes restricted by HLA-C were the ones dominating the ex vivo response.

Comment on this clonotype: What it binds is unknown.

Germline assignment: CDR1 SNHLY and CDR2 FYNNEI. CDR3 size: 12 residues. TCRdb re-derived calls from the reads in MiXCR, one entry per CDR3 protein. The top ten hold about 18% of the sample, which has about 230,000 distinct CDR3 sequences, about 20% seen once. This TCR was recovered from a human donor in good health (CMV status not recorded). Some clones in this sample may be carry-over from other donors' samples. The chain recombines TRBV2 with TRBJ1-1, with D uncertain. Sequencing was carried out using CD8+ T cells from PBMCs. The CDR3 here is CAPRVGHTEAFF. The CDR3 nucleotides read TGTGCTCCTAGGGTTGGGCACACTGAAGCTTTCTTT.